Listed here are 21 T cell receptor beta chains from one sample, sequenced in a study of blood T cell repertoires in COVID-19. TCRdb's table, derived via immunoSEQ multiplex PCR, lists solely in-frame clones and lacks some. The sample holds about 280,000 clones; about 90% are singletons and the top ten take about 1.9%. The sequenced material came from peripheral blood. These receptors originate from a woman in her thirties who had recovered from COVID-19.

This rearrangement joins TRBV28 to TRBJ1-5; no reliable D call. Germline assignment: CDR1 MDHEN and CDR2 SYDVKM. Trimming pared 3 bases from V and 7 bases from J, leaving 7 bases between. The CDR3 is 12 amino acids. CDR3 region: CASSFSPQPQHF. The CDR3 bases are TGTGCCAGCAGTTTCTCTCCGCAGCCCCAGCATTTT.

The chain has TRBV10-3 and TRBJ1-3, with D hard to call. V was trimmed by 8 bases and J by 0 bases, leaving 14 bases between them. Germline V CDR1 and CDR2: ENHRY, SYGVKD. The CDR3 loop spans 15 amino acids. CDR3 loop: CAIGPTAASGNTIYF. DNA for the CDR3: TGTGCCATCGGGCCAACAGCCGCCTCTGGAAACACCATATATTTT.

V gene TRBV5-1 combines with J gene TRBJ1-2; D unresolved. CDR3 length: 11 amino acids. Germline lookup yields CDR1 SGHRS and CDR2 YFSETQ. Deletions cut 0 bases from V and 10 bases from J, with 7 bases between. For the CDR3, the DNA is TGCGCCAGCAGCTTGGCCGGAGACTACACCTTC. Translating it yields CASSLAGDYTF. Looking up the rest from reference TRBV5-1 and TRBJ1-2 gives the full variable domain: KAGVTQTPRYLIKTRGQQVTLSCSPISGHRSVSWYQQTPGQGLQFLFEYFSETQRNKGNFPGRFSGRQFSNSRSEMNVSTLELGDSALYLCASSLAGDYTFGSGTRLTVV.

The chain uses TRBV5-4 and TRBJ1-1, with D possibly TRBD1 on 6 matching bases. V lost 2 bases, J lost 1 base, and 12 bases lay in between. The germline CDR1 and CDR2 sequences are SGHNT and YYREEE (reference sequence). The CDR3 totals 15 residues. As DNA, the CDR3 is TGTGCCAGCAGCTTTGGGGGGGCAGCGAACACTGAAGCTTTCTTT. It codes for CASSFGGAANTEAFF.

The chain uses TRBV5-1 and TRBJ2-1; 9 bases are shared with TRBD2. Germline values: CDR1 SGHRS, CDR2 YFSETQ. The CDR3 is made up of 15 amino acids. V was clipped by 0 bases and J by 8 bases; unmatched bases: 6. The CDR3 protein is CASSLDSGSSDEQFF. The DNA of the CDR3 is TGCGCCAGCAGCTTGGATAGCGGGAGTTCCGATGAGCAGTTCTTC.

The J gene is TRBJ2-3, the V gene TRBV7-9; no firm D call. Germline V CDR1 and CDR2: SEHNR, FQNEAQ (reference sequence). This CDR3 is 13 amino acids long. Trimming cost V 0 bases and J 2 bases, with 3 bases left between them. CDR3 loop: CASSLAATDTQYF. The DNA for the CDR3 is TGTGCCAGCAGCTTAGCAGCCACAGATACGCAGTATTTT. Supplemented by reference TRBV7-9 and TRBJ2-3, the full variable domain reads DTGVSQNPRHKITKRGQNVTFRCDPISEHNRLYWYRQTLGQGPEFLTYFQNEAQLEKSRLLSDRFSAERPKGSFSTLEIQRTEQGDSAMYLCASSLAATDTQYFGPGTRLTVL.

The CDR3 is CASRSGTGTGSPLHF. The CDR3, as DNA: TGTGCCAGCAGGTCCGGGACAGGGACGGGTTCACCCCTCCACTTT. This chain connects TRBV6-5 to TRBJ1-6; 9 bases agree with TRBD1. The CDR3 has 15 amino acids. Germline CDR1 and CDR2: MNHEY and SVGAGI. The J segment lost 9 bases and the V segment lost 6 bases, leaving 9 bases of the junction unmatched.

The CDR3 region has the DNA TGTGCCAGCAGCCAAACAGGGGGCCGTGTACATGAGCAGTTCTTC. Translated, it gives CASSQTGGRVHEQFF. The V and J genes are TRBV6-5 and TRBJ2-1; 9 positions match TRBD1. CDR3 length: 15 residues. The ends lost 6 bases at V and 8 bases at J; junction bases unmatched: 11. The germline gives CDR1 MNHEY, CDR2 SVGAGI.

V and J are TRBV3-1 (or the pseudogene TRBV3-2) and TRBJ1-5; D gene unclear. CDR3 length equals 16 residues. V lost 0 bases and J 6 bases, leaving 15 bases between the germline ends. CDR1 is LGHDT and CDR2 is YNNKEL in the germline V gene (reference sequence). The CDR3 region is CASSQDGSGSSQPQHF. CDR3 bases: TGTGCCAGCAGCCAAGACGGGTCGGGTTCGAGTCAGCCCCAGCATTTT.

The gene calls are TRBV5-1 and TRBJ2-3; 7 bases map to TRBD1. The CDR3 extends over 14 amino acids. With V trimmed by 0 bases and J by 5 bases, 3 bases remained unmatched. The V gene's germline CDR1 is SGHRS and CDR2 YFSETQ. CDR3 region: CASSLDQGVDTQYF. DNA of the CDR3: TGCGCCAGCAGCTTGGATCAGGGGGTAGATACGCAGTATTTT. Based on the CDR3 plus reference TRBV5-1 and TRBJ2-3, the full variable domain is KAGVTQTPRYLIKTRGQQVTLSCSPISGHRSVSWYQQTPGQGLQFLFEYFSETQRNKGNFPGRFSGRQFSNSRSEMNVSTLELGDSALYLCASSLDQGVDTQYFGPGTRLTVL.

V usage is TRBV4-3 and J usage is TRBJ2-1; 9 nucleotides align to TRBD2. The CDR3 covers 17 residues. CDR1 and CDR2 (germline): LGHNA, YSLEER. Trimming took 0 bases from V and 5 from J; bases not matched to a gene: 8. CDR3 protein: CASSQDWTAGGHNEQFF. DNA for the CDR3: TGCGCCAGCAGCCAAGACTGGACAGCGGGAGGCCACAATGAGCAGTTCTTC.

This rearrangement joins TRBV6-5 to TRBJ2-1; 8 positions agree with TRBD2. V trimming: 10 bases; J trimming: 8 bases; junction bases outside the gene matches: 7. There are 12 residues in the CDR3. Germline V CDR1 and CDR2: MNHEY, SVGAGI. This chain's CDR3 is CAISGSGDEQFF. DNA for the CDR3: TGTGCCATAAGCGGGAGCGGCGATGAGCAGTTCTTC.

The chain carries TRBV10-1 and TRBJ1-1; 9 bases align to TRBD1. V gave up 2 bases and J gave up 6 bases; unmatched junction bases: 4. Germline-derived CDR1 and CDR2 are WNHNN and SYGVQD (reference sequence). The CDR3 loop spans 14 amino acids. The CDR3 region is CASSEPDRGPEAFF. CDR3 coding DNA: TGCGCCAGCAGTGAGCCGGACAGGGGCCCTGAAGCTTTCTTT.

A few counts support this clone. The gene calls are TRBV28 and TRBJ2-7; a weak D match, TRBD1 (5 bases). This CDR3 is built from 12 residues. V dropped 5 bases and J dropped 4 bases, with 9 bases sitting between them. Germline-derived CDR1 and CDR2 are MDHEN and SYDVKM. CDR3 in amino acids: CASSTRVYEQYF. The CDR3 DNA follows: TGTGCCAGCAGTACCAGGGTTTACGAGCAGTACTTC.

The V call is TRBV10-2, the J call TRBJ2-7; tentative D call: TRBD1 (6 bases). Germline V gives CDR1 WSHSY, CDR2 SAAADI. This CDR3 is 14 amino acids long. Trimming took 6 bases from V and 9 from J, leaving 21 bases between them. The CDR3 region is CASSLRTENIGQYF. CDR3 DNA sequence: TGCGCCAGCAGCCTTAGGACAGAAAACATTGGGCAGTACTTC.

The chain links TRBV27 to TRBJ1-2; TRBD1 aligns across 8 bases. CDR1 and CDR2 from the germline V gene are MNHEY and SMNVEV (reference sequence). The CDR3 has 14 amino acids. With V trimmed by 5 bases and J by 4 bases, 6 bases remained unmatched. The CDR3 protein is CASSRTGSFYGYTF. The CDR3 DNA follows: TGTGCCAGCAGTCGGACAGGGTCGTTCTATGGCTACACCTTC.

The chain joins TRBV28 to TRBJ2-1; TRBD1 agrees at 9 bases. V trimming: 2 bases; J trimming: 7 bases; junction bases outside the gene matches: 6. Germline CDR1 and CDR2: MDHEN and SYDVKM. CDR3 length equals 15 residues. CDR3 DNA: TGTGCCAGCAGTTTACGGACAGGGGTAGGTAATGAGCAGTTCTTC. It encodes CASSLRTGVGNEQFF.

The V call is TRBV7-9, the J call TRBJ2-1, with 7 bases lining up with TRBD2. CDR3 length: 13 residues. Per germline, CDR1 SEHNR and CDR2 FQNEAQ (reference sequence). V was clipped by 8 bases and J by 3 bases; unmatched bases: 4. In DNA form, the CDR3 reads TGTGCCAGCCGGGACTACCACTACAATGAGCAGTTCTTC. It specifies CASRDYHYNEQFF.

V gene TRBV10-3 combines with J gene TRBJ2-4, with TRBD2 matching 11 bases. The CDR3 extends over 18 amino acids. V was clipped by 3 bases and J by 2 bases; unmatched bases: 9. Per the germline V gene, CDR1 is ENHRY and CDR2 is SYGVKD. CDR3 amino acids: CAISDEVAGGPTKNIQYF. In DNA form, the CDR3 reads TGTGCCATCAGTGACGAGGTAGCGGGAGGGCCGACCAAAAACATTCAGTACTTC.

The sample holds many counts of this clone. The rearrangement links TRBV7-2 to TRBJ1-1, with TRBD1 identical over 8 bases. Unmatched junction bases numbered 6, after V lost 3 bases and J lost 3 bases. CDR1 SGHTA and CDR2 FQGNSA come from the germline V gene. The CDR3 runs to 15 residues. The CDR3 DNA follows: TGTGCCAGCAGCTTGGGGGGGACAGGAGACACTGAAGCTTTCTTT. This encodes CASSLGGTGDTEAFF.

This clone was found once. V usage is TRBV6-5 and J usage is TRBJ2-7; tentatively, D is TRBD1 (6 bases). Germline lookup yields CDR1 MNHEY and CDR2 SVGAGI. V was shortened by 7 bases and J by 1 base, with 8 bases between the two germline ends. The CDR3 runs to 12 residues. Here the CDR3 reads CASTTGSYEQYF. DNA for the CDR3: TGTGCCAGCACAACAGGGTCCTACGAGCAGTACTTC.